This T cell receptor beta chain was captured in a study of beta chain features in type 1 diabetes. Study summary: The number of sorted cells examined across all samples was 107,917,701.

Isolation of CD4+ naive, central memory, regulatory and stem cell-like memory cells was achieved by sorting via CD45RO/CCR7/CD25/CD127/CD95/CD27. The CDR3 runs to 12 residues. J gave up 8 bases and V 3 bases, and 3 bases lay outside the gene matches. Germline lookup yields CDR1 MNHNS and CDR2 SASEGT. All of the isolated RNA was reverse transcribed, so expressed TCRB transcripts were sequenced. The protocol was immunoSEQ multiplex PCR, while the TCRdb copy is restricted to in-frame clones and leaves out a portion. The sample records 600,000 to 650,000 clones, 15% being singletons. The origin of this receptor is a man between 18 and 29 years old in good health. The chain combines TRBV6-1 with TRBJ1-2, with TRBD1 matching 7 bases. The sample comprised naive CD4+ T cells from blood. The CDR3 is CASSEQGVGYTF. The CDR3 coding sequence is TGTGCCAGCAGTGAGCAGGGGGTCGGCTACACCTTC.